The T cell receptor (beta chain) described here comes from a study of cytomegalovirus exposure and HLA in healthy donors. This PCR relied on a set of 60 Vbeta primers and 13 Jbeta primers. TCRdb's copy holds only in-frame clones and misses some; the assay was immunoSEQ multiplex PCR. This table holds 150,000 to 200,000 clones. The CDR3 totals 15 residues. CDR1 is SGHTA, CDR2 FQGNSA, per germline. Germline trimming cut 1 base from V and 9 bases from J; bases unmatched to any gene: 11. The TCR was taken from a young man in good health and CMV-seronegative. The chain joins TRBV7-2 to TRBJ2-5; 7 nucleotides match TRBD1. What was sequenced was PBMCs. In nucleotides, the CDR3 is TGTGCCAGCAGCTTAGGAGGGACAGCCCGACGTGCCCAGTACTTC. Its protein product is CASSLGGTARRAQYF.